This T cell receptor (beta chain) derives from a study of CD8 T cells in ankylosing spondylitis. Study-level points and caveats: For ankylosing spondylitis blood, a TCR beta motif of seven to nine highly homologous variants appeared characteristic. Disease-associated clonotypes exhibited CD8+ identity and were relatively infrequent in peripheral blood. Some motif variants had been reported before (in reactive arthritis synovial fluid and blood).

As regards this clonotype: Its cognate antigen is unknown.

With 5 bases removed from V and 2 bases from J, the gap between germline ends came to 13 bases. Germline assignment: CDR1 SGHVS and CDR2 FQNEAQ. CDR3 length equals 14 residues. Quantitative barcoded 5'-RACE was used to prepare TCR beta libraries. In TCRdb, the 5' RACE reads were re-called with MiXCR into one record per CDR3 protein. The table has 300,000 to 400,000 distinct CDR3 sequences, 20% seen once. The source material was blood, either unsorted or a sorted T cell fraction (not recorded which). J is TRBJ2-7 and V is TRBV7-8; D remains unclear. The origin of this receptor is a male donor with ankylosing spondylitis or in good health (not recorded which). For the CDR3, the DNA is TGTGCCAGCAGCCACAGAACCAACACCTACGAGCAGTACTTC. Amino acids: CASSHRTNTYEQYF.